This is a list of T cell receptor beta chains from one sample in a study of identical twins. TCRdb re-called the 5' RACE reads with MiXCR, one entry per CDR3 protein. The table lists around 370,000 distinct CDR3 sequences, roughly 9% of them singletons. Sequencing was done on a sample of naive T cells sorted from blood. Source of these receptors: a woman aged 50 to 65 in good health. The CDR3 runs from the conserved cysteine through the conserved F or W. A D gene is named only where the DNA matches it firmly. A row's size may be missing; if present it is once, few, many or a size class.

j_call,v_call,clone_size,d_call,cdr3_nt,cdr3_aa
TRBJ1-6,TRBV6-5,few,.,TGTGCCAGCAGTTACTCTCGGCTATCACCCCTCCACTTT,CASSYSRLSPLHF
TRBJ1-1,TRBV20-1,few,.,TGCAGTGCTAGAGATTTTGACTCCAAGGGGACTGAAGCTTTCTTT,CSARDFDSKGTEAFF
TRBJ2-7,TRBV6-5,few,.,TGTGCCAGCAGTTTCCTGGGGGCCCGGTCCTACGAGCAGTACTTC,CASSFLGARSYEQYF
TRBJ2-7,TRBV5-1,many,TRBD2,TGCGCCAGCAGCTTGGGACTAGCGGGCTTCAAGGTCTACTTC,CASSLGLAGFKVYF
TRBJ1-1,TRBV29-1,.,.,TGCAGCGGGGGGGGTACTGAAGCTTTCTTT,CSGGGTEAFF
TRBJ1-1,TRBV12-3/TRBV12-4,.,.,TGTGCCAGCAAACACAGGAGACTGAACACTGAAGCTTTCTTT,CASKHRRLNTEAFF
TRBJ2-3,TRBV12-3/TRBV12-4,many,.,TGTGCCAGCAGGGTAGCCGGGAGCAGCACAGATACGCAGTATTTT,CASRVAGSSTDTQYF
TRBJ2-2,TRBV6-5,few,TRBD2,TGTGCCAGCACCCTTGTATTAGCGGGAGGGCGAACCGGGGAGCTGTTTTTT,CASTLVLAGGRTGELFF
TRBJ2-1,TRBV29-1,few,.,TGCAGCGTTGTTAGAGATCTGTTGAATGAGCAGTTCTTC,CSVVRDLLNEQFF
TRBJ1-2,TRBV29-1,.,TRBD1,TGCAGCGTTGAGCCACAGGGGGCCTATGGCTACACCTTC,CSVEPQGAYGYTF
TRBJ2-2,TRBV28,few,.,TGTGCCAGCAGTTTATTCCAGCGGACTTCAGCCGGGGAGCTGTTTTTT,CASSLFQRTSAGELFF
TRBJ1-5,TRBV6-6,many,.,TGTGCCAGCAGTCCCCCGGGAGTGTATGATCAGCCCCAGCATTTT,CASSPPGVYDQPQHF
TRBJ2-3,TRBV10-2,.,TRBD2,TGCGCCAGCAGTGAGCCACTAGCGGGAGGTGCAGATACGCAGTATTTT,CASSEPLAGGADTQYF
TRBJ1-3,TRBV12-3/TRBV12-4,few,TRBD1,TGTGCCAGCAGTCAGACAGGGGGAAACACCATATATTTT,CASSQTGGNTIYF
TRBJ1-1,TRBV12-3/TRBV12-4,few,.,TGTGCCAGCAGTTCCGGCCGTCAGGTCTGGGCTGAAGCTTTCTTT,CASSSGRQVWAEAFF
TRBJ2-1,TRBV7-9,.,TRBD1,TGTGCCAGCAGCCCAGGACAGGGGGCGCAGTTCTTC,CASSPGQGAQFF
TRBJ1-4,TRBV6-6,.,.,TGTGCCAGCAGTAACCTCTTGGGGCCCCTGGGCGAAAAACTGTTTTTT,CASSNLLGPLGEKLFF
TRBJ2-1,TRBV12-3/TRBV12-4,few,TRBD2,TGTGCCAGCAGTTTTCCTCTAACCGCTAGCGGCCGAGCACATAATGAGCAGTTCTTC,CASSFPLTASGRAHNEQFF
TRBJ2-1,TRBV5-5,many,.,TGTGCCAGCAGCTTGGCCACTTTCCGCCTCGGGGGCGATGAGCAGTTCTTC,CASSLATFRLGGDEQFF
TRBJ1-6,TRBV12-3/TRBV12-4,many,.,TGTGCCAGCAGAATCAGGGATTCACCCCTCCACTTT,CASRIRDSPLHF
TRBJ2-5,TRBV20-1,.,TRBD2,TGCAGTGCTCCGAGGCGGGAGGGGCAAGAGACCCAGTACTTC,CSAPRREGQETQYF
TRBJ2-1,TRBV18,.,TRBD2,TGTGCCAGCTCACTTAGCGGGAGCAGCTCCTACAATGAGCAGTTCTTC,CASSLSGSSSYNEQFF
TRBJ2-2,TRBV11-3,.,.,TGTGCCAGCAGTCTACCCGACGGGAGAAGGGAGCTGTTTTTT,CASSLPDGRRELFF
TRBJ1-4,TRBV2,many,.,TGTGCCAGCAGTGACACGGGCACTGAAAAACTGTTTTTT,CASSDTGTEKLFF
TRBJ1-1,TRBV20-1,few,TRBD1,TGCAGTGCTAGTACCGACAGGGCCCCTGAAGCTTTCTTT,CSASTDRAPEAFF
TRBJ2-5,TRBV13,.,TRBD1,TGTGCCAGCAGCTCCCTGACAGGGCGAGAGACCCAGTACTTC,CASSSLTGRETQYF
TRBJ2-3,TRBV7-9,.,.,TGTGCCAGCAGCCAGGGGGGTTCGGGAGATACGCAGTATTTT,CASSQGGSGDTQYF
TRBJ2-7,TRBV7-8,many,.,TGTGCCAGCAGCTTACGGGACTTCAGCCCCTACGAGCAGTACTTC,CASSLRDFSPYEQYF
TRBJ2-2,TRBV25-1,few,.,TGTGCCAGCAGTGCAGGGGTCACCGGGGAGCTGTTTTTT,CASSAGVTGELFF
TRBJ1-5,TRBV25-1,many,TRBD1,TGTGCCAGCAGTGAAGTAGGCGGGACAGGGTCTCAGCCCCAGCATTTT,CASSEVGGTGSQPQHF
TRBJ2-3,TRBV12-3/TRBV12-4,.,TRBD2,TGTGCCAGCAGAAAGCGGGAACGTAAAGATACGCAGTATTTT,CASRKRERKDTQYF
TRBJ2-3,TRBV5-1,.,.,TGCGCCGGGACTTATAAGGAGTATACGCAGTATTTT,CAGTYKEYTQYF
TRBJ2-1,TRBV24-1,.,.,TGTGCCACCCGTATGAGTGGTCCCTACAATGAGCAGTTCTTC,CATRMSGPYNEQFF
TRBJ2-1,TRBV10-3,many,TRBD2,TGTGCCACCGCTAGCGGAGGTACCTACAATGAGCAGTTCTTC,CATASGGTYNEQFF
TRBJ1-2,TRBV4-1,many,.,TGCGCCAGCAGCCAAGACCGGGGCGGGTATGGCTACACCTTC,CASSQDRGGYGYTF
TRBJ1-5,TRBV12-3/TRBV12-4,many,.,TGTGCCAGCAGTTTAGTGGGACAAGGGCATCAGCCCCAGCATTTT,CASSLVGQGHQPQHF
TRBJ1-1,TRBV5-1,many,TRBD1,TGCGCCAGCACCCCACAGGGGGTGAACACTGAAGCTTTCTTT,CASTPQGVNTEAFF
TRBJ1-4,TRBV29-1,once,TRBD1,TGCAGCGCGACCGAGGGGGCCGAAGAAAAACTGTTTTTT,CSATEGAEEKLFF
TRBJ2-2,TRBV12-3/TRBV12-4,few,TRBD1,TGTGCCAGCTCTTCAGGGGGAACTAGCACCGGGGAGCTGTTTTTT,CASSSGGTSTGELFF
TRBJ1-2,TRBV12-3/TRBV12-4,.,.,TGTGCCAGCAGTCCTCAGGGTGGCTATGGCTACACCTTC,CASSPQGGYGYTF
TRBJ2-5,TRBV29-1,many,TRBD1,TGCAGCGTTGAAGTGCTGACAGGGACCTACTTC,CSVEVLTGTYF